This T cell receptor beta chain was identified in a study of beta chain features in type 1 diabetes. Sequenced material consisted of expressed TCRB transcripts (all of the isolated RNA was reverse transcribed). Measured with immunoSEQ multiplex PCR; TCRdb has only the in-frame clones, and not every one. The sample includes 400,000 to 450,000 clones, 11% to 15% seen only once; the top ten take approximately 0.038%. The CDR3 totals 13 residues. The V gene lost 3 bases and the J gene lost 7 bases, with 13 bases spanning the gap. CDR1 and CDR2 (germline): LGHNA, YSLEER. General study results and limits: These data did not resolve whether HLA type affects TCRB rearrangement. Type 1 diabetes patients showed fewer insertions and more deletions at VDJ junctions.

About this clone itself: Antigen unknown.

The sequencing sample was made of naive CD4+ T cells from blood. V gene TRBV4-3 combines with J gene TRBJ2-7; D unresolved. The sequence was collected from a man younger than 40 in good health. DNA of the CDR3: TGCGCCAGCAGCCAGAAGCCCTCGACAGAGCAGTACTTC. It codes for CASSQKPSTEQYF.